A selection of T cell receptor beta chains follows, all from one sample in a study of cytomegalovirus exposure and HLA in healthy donors. TCRdb's table, derived via immunoSEQ multiplex PCR, lists solely in-frame clones and lacks some. The table lists some 60,000 clones, 65% to 90% of them singletons. The sample was PBMCs. These receptor sequences come from a human donor in good health. CDR3s include the opening cysteine and the closing phenylalanine or tryptophan.

j_gene	v_gene	CDR3aa
TRBJ2-3	TRBV15	CATSFGGRGTDTQYF
TRBJ1-4	TRBV4-3	CASSQGTGFSEKLFF
TRBJ2-3	TRBV12-5	CASGLGLDTDTQYF
TRBJ2-7	TRBV4-2	CASSQAISRENIYEQYF
TRBJ1-1	TRBV11-2	CASRTGGTEAFF
TRBJ2-6	TRBV7-9	CASSFPSGANVLTF
TRBJ1-3	TRBV5-1	CASSLKRTGSGNTIYF
TRBJ2-3	TRBV4-1	CASSQVGVFTDTQYF
TRBJ2-7	TRBV10-2	CASTLAGLNSYEQYF
TRBJ2-1	TRBV5-6	CASSCLLAGGPFCNEQFF
TRBJ2-1	TRBV4-1	CASSQEAGQAYNEQFF
TRBJ1-5	TRBV30	CAWSRGMENQPQHF
TRBJ2-1	TRBV7-6	CASSSGYNEQFF
TRBJ1-6	TRBV19	CATRQGSLYNSPLHF
TRBJ1-5	TRBV6-5	CASRGQAFSNQPQHF
TRBJ1-1	TRBV30	CAWSGTVGTEAFF
TRBJ1-3	TRBV2	CASSEHGQGNTIYF
TRBJ1-1	TRBV29-1	CSLLENPGRTGDSPEAFF
TRBJ1-6	TRBV21-1	CASSSPGTLDSPLHF
TRBJ2-3	TRBV11-2	CASSLAFRGTDTQYF
TRBJ1-5	TRBV19	CASLGGYNQPQHF
TRBJ2-7	TRBV2	CASSAGPGLPTSPYEQYF
TRBJ2-7	TRBV6-5	CASSYGQKSSYEQYF
TRBJ2-7	TRBV11-2	CASSPGTNYEQYF
TRBJ1-1	TRBV5-1	CASSLVTGMNTEAFF
TRBJ2-2	TRBV4-3	CASSQDQAGVDPGELFF
TRBJ2-7	TRBV11-2	CASSLLPTTLSYEQYF
TRBJ2-2	TRBV18	CASSRAGTGMNTGELFF
TRBJ2-3	TRBV7-6	CASSLVIGRGRELDTQYF
TRBJ2-5	TRBV7-9	CASRPGQGRVETQYF
TRBJ2-1	TRBV10-3	CAISRGDEQFF
TRBJ2-2	TRBV30	CAWSRQNTGELFF
TRBJ2-3	TRBV6-1	CASNELAGGPSTDTQYF
TRBJ1-4	TRBV6-1	CASQEPRDRNEKLFF
TRBJ2-1	TRBV4-2	CASSHRQGPIYNEQFF
TRBJ2-3	TRBV9	CASSPRDTYTDTQYF
TRBJ2-5	TRBV15	CATSTSLAGGPMETQYF
TRBJ2-7	TRBV7-9	CASSSEVHEQYF
TRBJ1-1	TRBV5-1	CASSLSGEIEAFF
TRBJ1-1	TRBV6-4	CASSTDMNTEAFF
TRBJ1-6	TRBV6-6	CASSYGQGWSPLHF
TRBJ2-5	TRBV4-1	CASSQRGQGRMETQYF
TRBJ1-3	TRBV4-1	CASSQGRIGASSGNTIYF
TRBJ2-1	TRBV13	CASGGLALTYNEQFF
TRBJ2-7	TRBV29-1	CSVAAGTGGYEQYF
NA	TRBV30	CAWTNLAGRYEQYF
TRBJ1-2	TRBV4-3	CASSQEKGAGYGYTF
TRBJ2-1	TRBV7-2	CASTPGLGGEHNEQFF
TRBJ2-5	TRBV2	CASHGPGTRAIWETQYF
TRBJ1-4	TRBV4-2	CASSAAEGHNEKLFF
TRBJ2-3	TRBV7-3	CASSRSGLSTDTQYF
TRBJ2-5	TRBV30	CAWSGGRSHRETQYF
TRBJ1-2	TRBV27	CASSPAGGQPPHYGYTF
TRBJ2-6	TRBV7-9	CASSLARVDGANVLTF
TRBJ1-5	TRBV7-2	CASSFLRGHRPQHF
TRBJ1-4	TRBV5-6	CASSGGGSLAEKLFF
TRBJ1-6	TRBV5-1	CASSLMNGANSPLHF
NA	TRBV13	CASSLGDSYEQYF
TRBJ1-3	TRBV15	CATSRDPRNTIYF